The 10 T cell receptor beta chains below were found in one sample sequenced in a study of monozygotic twins with inflammatory bowel disease. With the 5' RACE reads reprocessed, TCRdb shows one record per CDR3 protein and no DNA. Its table lists approximately 400,000 distinct CDR3 sequences. What was sequenced was blood. These receptors originate from a human donor with ulcerative colitis or Crohn's disease, or a healthy co-twin of an affected twin (not recorded which).

The CDR3: CSAGGTANSPLHF. The V call is TRBV20-1, the J call TRBJ1-6. This CDR3 contains 13 residues. Germline V lookup: CDR1 DFQATT, CDR2 SNEGSKA (reference sequence).

The chain uses TRBV24-1 and TRBJ2-5. The germline V gene has CDR1 KGHDR and CDR2 SFDVKD. This CDR3 is 15 amino acids long. The CDR3 region is CATSTRRQYQETQYF.

The rearrangement links TRBV19 to TRBJ1-5; there is no DNA to check the TCRdb D call of TRBD1. CDR1 and CDR2 from the germline V gene are LNHDA and SQIVND (reference sequence). CDR3 length: 13 residues. The CDR3 sequence is CASTLEGFQPQHF.

V and J are TRBV5-1 and TRBJ2-7; TCRdb names TRBD2, which stays unverified in the absence of DNA. Germline CDR1 is SGHRS and CDR2 is YFSETQ. The CDR3 contains 14 residues. The CDR3 is CASSLEVAAYEQYF.

The J gene is TRBJ1-5, the V gene TRBV6-6. From germline, CDR1 is MNHNY and CDR2 SVGAGI (reference sequence). This CDR3 contains 14 residues. The CDR3 reads CASSYLGQDQPQHF.

CDR3 amino acids: CASSLVLDADTQYF. This sequence joins TRBV5-1 and TRBJ2-3. Germline V lookup: CDR1 SGHRS, CDR2 YFSETQ. This CDR3 is built from 14 residues.

The J gene is TRBJ2-7, the V gene TRBV29-1. The CDR3 runs to 13 residues. Germline CDR1 and CDR2: SQVTM and ANQGSEA. The CDR3 here is CSVYSDGYYEQYF.

CDR3 residues: CASSLAQGAGQPQHF. The J gene is TRBJ1-5, the V gene TRBV5-5; TCRdb gives TRBD1 as the D gene, but with no DNA this cannot be confirmed. The germline gives CDR1 SGHKS, CDR2 YYEKEE (reference sequence). The CDR3 extends over 15 amino acids.

The J gene is TRBJ1-1, the V gene TRBV20-1. Germline CDR1 and CDR2: DFQATT and SNEGSKA (reference sequence). The CDR3 has 13 amino acids. The CDR3 loop reads CSARWTEGTEAFF.

The V and J genes are TRBV6-1 and TRBJ2-3; TCRdb's D call, TRBD1, is unchecked because there is no DNA. Germline assignment: CDR1 MNHNS and CDR2 SASEGT. The CDR3 runs 16 residues. The CDR3 loop is CASSMRDRSSTDTQYF.